These T cell receptor beta chains were read from a single sample in a study of a mutant IDH1 vaccine in newly diagnosed glioma. No antigens are known for them. Here immunoSEQ multiplex PCR was the method, and the copy in TCRdb shows in-frame clones only, minus some. The sample has tens of thousands of clones, about 75% seen once. Sequenced here: PBMCs, sampled from a glioma patient whose treatment included an IDH1 peptide vaccine. Receptor source: a man in his fifties or sixties with glioma. Both conserved end residues are part of each CDR3. D genes are given only for firm matches. Size values are once, few and many counts, or a class for expanded clones, and some rows have none.

clone_size d_call j_call v_call cdr3_nt cdr3_aa
. . TRBJ1-4 TRBV2 TGTGCCAGCAGCACAGTTAAGGGAGAAAAACTGTTTTTT CASSTVKGEKLFF
. TRBD1 TRBJ2-6 TRBV7-9 TGTGCCAGCAGCCCGAGGGGGCGCGGTGCTGGGGCCAACGTCCTGACTTTC CASSPRGRGAGANVLTF
. TRBD2 TRBJ2-7 TRBV18 TGTGCCAGCTCACGGTCTGGCGGGGGGGCCGACGAGCAGTACTTC CASSRSGGGADEQYF
once . TRBJ1-5 TRBV19 TGTGCCAGTAGCGACCGGGCCGGTATAAATCAGCCCCAGCATTTT CASSDRAGINQPQHF
. . TRBJ2-2 TRBV11-2 TGTGCCAGCAGCCCGGGTTATGCCACCCGGGAGCTGTTTTTT CASSPGYATRELFF
. . TRBJ2-3 TRBV5-4 TGTGCCAGCGCGGGGGCGGGCACAGATACGCAGTATTTT CASAGAGTDTQYF
. . TRBJ2-7 TRBV9 TGTGCCAGCAGCGACAACTACGAGCAGTACTTC CASSDNYEQYF
. TRBD1 TRBJ1-5 TRBV6-5 TGTGCCAGCGGGCGGGGACAGAATCAGCCCCAGCATTTT CASGRGQNQPQHF
. . TRBJ1-3 TRBV9 TGTGCCAGCAGCGCCTCCGGGACCGGCGACTCTGGAAACACCATATATTTT CASSASGTGDSGNTIYF
. TRBD1 TRBJ1-1 TRBV7-2 TGTGCCAGCAGCCCAGGAGGGTCAGGGGGGAACACTGAAGCTTTCTTT CASSPGGSGGNTEAFF
. . TRBJ2-3 TRBV29-1 TGCAGCGTTGTCTACAGCGGAATGCCAGATACGCAGTATTTT CSVVYSGMPDTQYF
few . TRBJ1-2 TRBV7-8 TGTGCCAGCAGCCCCCCGGGCGAGGGCGACTATGGCTACACCTTC CASSPPGEGDYGYTF
. . TRBJ1-5 TRBV7-2 TGTGCCAGCAGCTTAAGGTCTTCTGAACATCAGCCCCAGCATTTT CASSLRSSEHQPQHF
. . TRBJ1-1 TRBV7-2 TGTGCCAGCAGCTTACAGGGGCCTTCGGGCACTGAAGCTTTCTTT CASSLQGPSGTEAFF
. . TRBJ2-6 TRBV11-2 TGTGCCAGCAGCCAAGCCTCCTTTGGGGCCAACGTCCTGACTTTC CASSQASFGANVLTF
few TRBD1 TRBJ2-7 TRBV11-3 TGTGCCAGCAGCCAAGGGACAGGGGTCGAGCAGTACTTC CASSQGTGVEQYF
few . TRBJ1-2 TRBV28 TGTGCCAGCAGTTTTTCGGACATCAGGGGCTACACCTTC CASSFSDIRGYTF
. . TRBJ1-2 TRBV11-2 TGTGCCAGCAGCTCTACTGCGGGCTATGGCTACACCTTC CASSSTAGYGYTF
. TRBD2 TRBJ2-4 TRBV14 TGTGCCAGCAGCCAGGCCAGCGGGGGGGCGAAAAACATTCAGTACTTC CASSQASGGAKNIQYF
. . TRBJ1-4 TRBV14 TGTGCCAGCAGCCAGCAAGGGGAAAAACTGTTTTTT CASSQQGEKLFF
few . TRBJ1-1 TRBV5-1 TGCGCCAGCAGCTTAGGACTCTCTGAAGCTTTCTTT CASSLGLSEAFF
. . TRBJ2-5 TRBV6-6 TGTGCCAGCAGTACTGACAGCCAGGAAGAGACCCAGTACTTC CASSTDSQEETQYF
. . TRBJ1-2 TRBV18 TGTGCCAGCTCACCAGAAAGGGATGGCTACACCTTC CASSPERDGYTF
few . TRBJ2-7 TRBV7-2 TGTGCCAGCAGCGAACAGGGATCCTACGAGCAGTACTTC CASSEQGSYEQYF
. . TRBJ1-5 TRBV9 TGTGCCAGCAGCGGCAGCCTCGGGCAGCCCCAGCATTTT CASSGSLGQPQHF
. . TRBJ2-7 TRBV30 TGTGCCTGGAGGGATTCAGGAGAGCAGTACTTC CAWRDSGEQYF
. TRBD2 TRBJ2-1 TRBV14 TGTGCCAGCAGCCAAGAGCTAGCGGGGGGGGTTGAGCAGTTCTTC CASSQELAGGVEQFF
. . TRBJ2-3 TRBV9 TGTGCCAGCAGCCTTACGGGCACTAGCACAGATACGCAGTATTTT CASSLTGTSTDTQYF
. TRBD2 TRBJ2-4 TRBV4-3 TGCGCCAGCAGCCAAGATGGGCGGGGGTACATCAAAAACATTCAGTACTTC CASSQDGRGYIKNIQYF
. TRBD2 TRBJ2-3 TRBV5-4 TGTGCCAGCAGCTTGGGCGGGGGTGGAGATACGCAGTATTTT CASSLGGGGDTQYF
. . TRBJ1-1 TRBV7-3 TGTGCCAGCAGTCCACAACGGGGACCCCTTGGGGCTTTCTTT CASSPQRGPLGAFF
. . TRBJ1-5 TRBV5-6 TGTGCCAGCAGCTTGGGGGGGAGCGGCTCATATAGCAATCAGCCCCAGCATTTT CASSLGGSGSYSNQPQHF
. TRBD1 TRBJ1-2 TRBV5-6 TGTGCCAGCAGCTTGGTCGTGACAGGGGGCGATGGCTACACCTTC CASSLVVTGGDGYTF
once . TRBJ1-2 TRBV18 TGTGCCAGCTCACCGGGGAGGGGCGGCGGTGGCTACACCTTC CASSPGRGGGGYTF
. TRBD1 TRBJ1-6 TRBV5-6 TGTGCCAGCAGCTATCAGGGGGCCCGGAATTCACCCCTCCACTTT CASSYQGARNSPLHF
. . TRBJ2-7 TRBV2 TGTGCCAGCAGCCGGGACGGTTCCTACGAGCAGTACTTC CASSRDGSYEQYF
. . TRBJ1-2 TRBV5-6 TGTGCCAGCAGCTTGGTGGGCAGGCGGCAAGGCTATGGCTACACCTTC CASSLVGRRQGYGYTF
. . TRBJ1-1 TRBV6-6 TGTGCCAGCACCTTTACCGAGAAGGACACTGAAGCTTTCTTT CASTFTEKDTEAFF
. . TRBJ1-5 TRBV19 TGTGCCAGTAGTTTACAGGATGGTCAGCCCCAGCATTTT CASSLQDGQPQHF
. TRBD1 TRBJ1-3 TRBV7-2 TGTGCCAGCAGCCCCGTGGGACAGCCGGCCATATATTTT CASSPVGQPAIYF
. . TRBJ2-7 TRBV5-1 TGCGCCAGCAGCTTGTCAAGCAGTTCCTACGAGCAGTACTTC CASSLSSSSYEQYF
once . TRBJ2-1 TRBV7-7 TGTGCTAGCAGCTTTGGTGGGGAGTCTGAGCAGTTCTTC CASSFGGESEQFF
few TRBD1 TRBJ1-4 TRBV2 TGTGCCAGCAGGGGACAGGGGGCGCAGGAAAAACTGTTTTTT CASRGQGAQEKLFF
. . TRBJ1-1 TRBV20-1 TGCAGTGCAGACCCCAACACTGAAGCTTTCTTT CSADPNTEAFF
. . TRBJ1-2 TRBV18 TGTGCCAGCTCACTTGGACGAGGGGAGGGCCATGGCTACACCTTC CASSLGRGEGHGYTF
. TRBD2 TRBJ2-2 TRBV9 TGTGCCAGCAGTCCTCTAGCGGCGAACACCGGGGAGCTGTTTTTT CASSPLAANTGELFF
few . TRBJ1-1 TRBV29-1 TGCAGCCCAGGACAGATGAACACTGAAGCTTTCTTT CSPGQMNTEAFF
. . TRBJ1-4 TRBV5-6 TGTGCCAGCAGCACCGAAACTCAGGGAAGAGGCGAAAAACTGTTTTTT CASSTETQGRGEKLFF
. TRBD2 TRBJ2-7 TRBV18 TGTGCCAGCTCTCGGGGACTAGCGGGGACCTACGAGCAGTACTTC CASSRGLAGTYEQYF